This TCR beta chain was obtained from a study of a mutant IDH1 vaccine in newly diagnosed glioma. Study information: The therapy given earlier, which was standard therapy, consisted of radiotherapy, temozolomide, or both, and most of the patients received both.

With regard to this clone: Its matching antigen is unknown.

CDR3 length: 14 residues. V shed 6 bases, J shed 2 bases, and the junction held 6 bases outside the gene matches. Germline CDR1 is SNHLY and CDR2 is FYNNEI. The method was immunoSEQ multiplex PCR; TCRdb's version includes in-frame clones alone and lacks a portion of them. The sample contains 40,000 to 60,000 clones, roughly three quarters of which appear only once. The time point denotes: week 35, safety follow-up. Vaccination comprised doses that each held 300 ug of mutant IDH1 20-mer peptide, plus topical imiquimod. Study-wide findings and caveats: Top peripheral T cell clonotype shifts appeared unrelated to pseudoprogression.

The genes are TRBV2 and TRBJ1-1; 7 bases fit TRBD1. The receptor was derived from a man between 40 and 49 years old with glioma. Source: PBMCs, taken from a glioma patient whose treatment included an IDH1 peptide vaccine. As DNA, the CDR3 is TGTGCCAGCAGCCAACAGGGGACCAACACTGAAGCTTTCTTT. This encodes CASSQQGTNTEAFF.